This T cell receptor (beta chain) originates from a study of cytomegalovirus exposure and HLA in healthy donors. Background on the study: Genetic ancestry analysis placed about 80% of the roughly 400 donors that were genotyped in the Caucasian-associated cluster. Study conclusions and caveats: The authors assumed roughly uniform sequencing depth across donors for presence/absence analyses. Productive rates of about 87% or about 30% were seen for most TCR beta V segments in an earlier analysis.

The primer mix had 60 Vbeta and 13 Jbeta primers. TCRdb keeps only in-frame clones here, not all; method: immunoSEQ multiplex PCR. The sample includes about 150,000 clones, around 78% of them seen just once. Notes on this clone: What it binds is not known.

With 2 bases clipped from V and 1 base from J, the junction kept 3 bases outside the gene matches. CDR3 length equals 15 residues. CDR1 MDHEN and CDR2 SYDVKM come from the germline V gene. Healthy bone marrow donors formed the donor group. Source material: PBMCs. The chain recombines TRBV28 with TRBJ2-3; the match to TRBD1 covers 7 bases. This receptor was taken from a woman younger than 30 in good health and CMV-seronegative. CDR3 DNA sequence: TGTGCCAGCAGTTTAGGAGGACAGGGCACAGATACGCAGTATTTT. Translation gives CASSLGGQGTDTQYF.